What follows describes a single T cell receptor (beta chain). The germline V and J ends were trimmed by 1 base and 10 bases, with 17 bases remaining between them. The germline gives CDR1 ENHRY, CDR2 SYGVKD. This CDR3 region has 15 residues. This record belongs to a study of blood T cell repertoires in COVID-19. The wider study: T cells, B-cell-depleted T cells, or PBMCs supplied cDNA or gDNA.

The data were produced by immunoSEQ multiplex PCR, yet TCRdb's version contains in-frame clones alone and is incomplete. Of roughly 80,000 clones in the sample, roughly nine tenths were seen once. The chain is built from TRBV10-3 and TRBJ2-1; D possibly corresponds to TRBD1 (5 bases). The sequence was collected from a woman older than 75 with active or convalescent COVID-19. Source material: peripheral blood. This CDR3 is CAISEWGLGSDEQFF. The CDR3 DNA follows: TGTGCCATCAGTGAGTGGGGCCTTGGGTCGGACGAGCAGTTCTTC.